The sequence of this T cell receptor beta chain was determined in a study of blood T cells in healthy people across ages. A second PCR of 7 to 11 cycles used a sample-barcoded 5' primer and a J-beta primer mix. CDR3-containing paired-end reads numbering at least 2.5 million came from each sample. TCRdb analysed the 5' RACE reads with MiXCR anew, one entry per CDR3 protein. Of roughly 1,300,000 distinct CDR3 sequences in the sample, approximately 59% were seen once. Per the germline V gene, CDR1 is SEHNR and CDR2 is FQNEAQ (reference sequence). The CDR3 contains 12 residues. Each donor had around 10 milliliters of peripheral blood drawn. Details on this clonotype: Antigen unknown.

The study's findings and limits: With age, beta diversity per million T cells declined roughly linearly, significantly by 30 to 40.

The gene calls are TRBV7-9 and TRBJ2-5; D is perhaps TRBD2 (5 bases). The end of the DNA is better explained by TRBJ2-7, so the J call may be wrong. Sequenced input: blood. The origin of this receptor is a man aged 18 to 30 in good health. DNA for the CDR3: TGTGCCAGCGAGGGCAGCTCCTACGAGCAGTACTTC. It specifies CASEGSSYEQYF.